This T cell receptor (beta chain) is from a study of CD8 T cells in Susac syndrome. The CDR3 loop spans 13 amino acids. V was clipped by 0 bases and J by 7 bases, with 7 bases between them. The germline gives CDR1 PRHDT, CDR2 FYEKMQ (reference sequence). Reverse transcription of about 0.5 to 1 ug RNA used random hexamers. TCRdb processed the immunoSEQ multiplex PCR reads anew with MiXCR; each CDR3 protein has one entry. Among about 150,000 distinct CDR3 sequences listed, 95% were seen once. What was sequenced was CD8+ T cells from PBMCs. The TCR originated in a human donor with multiple sclerosis. This rearrangement joins TRBV13 to TRBJ1-5; unclear D gene. CDR3 amino acids: CASSLGVTQPQHF. CDR3 DNA sequence: TGTGCCAGCAGCTTAGGAGTGACGCAGCCCCAGCATTTT. Full variable domain (rest looked up from reference TRBV13 and TRBJ1-5): AAGVIQSPRHLIKEKRETATLKCYPIPRHDTVYWYQQGPGQDPQFLISFYEKMQSDKGSIPDRFSAQQFSDYHSELNMSSLELGDSALYFCASSLGVTQPQHFGDGTRLSIL.